This T cell receptor beta chain derives from a study of cytotoxic CD8 clonotypes in ibrutinib-treated CLL (dated by TCRdb to the early 2020s). The study in broad terms: The cohort was composed of 11 relapsed/refractory and approximately 16 treatment-naive patients; IGHV unmutated status was identified in around 17 patients. Partial responses were observed in roughly 25 patients and complete responses in 2; after a median follow-up of 68 months, remission was maintained in approximately 14 patients and progression was observed in some twelve. Response samples were taken after a median of approximately 12 months on treatment, ranging from about 6 to 36 months. An average of 255,043 productive templates and some 100,000 productive rearrangements was obtained per sample. Of the approximately 86 participants in the trial, about two dozen had longitudinal samples available. Cryopreserved peripheral blood mononuclear cells were obtained before treatment, at response, and at either sustained remission or disease progression. Every remission and progressive disease sample was obtained while ibrutinib was still being received by the patients. What the work shows at the level of the full study, not this receptor alone: At baseline, clonality was higher than in age-matched healthy donors and showed a strong correlation with circulating CD8+ T-cell counts. Sampling times were not matched between patients in sustained remission and patients whose disease was progressing, and lymph node repertoires were not examined. Public clonotypes were rare and either shrank or stayed stable during treatment, and the rise in clonality at ibrutinib response reflected expansion of private clonotypes. Clonality rose at ibrutinib response, remained stable during sustained remission, and dropped back toward baseline at progression.

This clone has just one count. Its antigen target is currently unknown. Base qualities are missing; no much larger clone stands one base away. For TCR beta library preparation, around 2.1 micrograms of genomic DNA were extracted from the cryopreserved PBMCs. Longitudinal blood samples from CLL patients receiving ibrutinib monotherapy were subjected to high-throughput TCR beta sequencing. Patients were enrolled in a phase 2 open-label single-center ibrutinib monotherapy trial. A MiSeq instrument was used for deep resolution sequencing, which targeted depths ranging from 1 in 1 million up to 1 in 200,000 T cells, with coverage averaging 10x for each clonotype. TCR beta libraries were generated with the immunoSEQ hsTCRB Kit. In the source study's methods: ImmunoSEQ Data Assistant and ImmunoSEQ Analyzer were used for data analysis, and V, D and J genes were assigned according to IMGT definitions. Clonality, which ranges from 0 to 1, was calculated by subtracting the normalized Shannon entropy of productive rearrangement frequencies from one. Public clonotype analysis was restricted to overrepresented clonotypes comprising at least 0.05% of each patient's repertoire. Approximately 12 repertoires from age-matched healthy donors, obtained from immuneACCESS, served as clonality controls. Imported from immuneACCESS, the table was reduced by TCRdb to in-frame sequences with V and J called. These copies leave out some clones; in studies compared against another copy, an unresolved V gene accounts for under half, and the cause of the remainder is not known. Clonal size and the V and J genes are those of that table, whereas D and trimming came from the DNA. In this sample the table shows about 29,000 clones, about 76% of which occur a single time. The top ten hold 40% to 60% of the sample.

The CDR3 contains 13 residues, cysteine and phenylalanine counted. The entry retains the CDR3 DNA only, 39 bases that are in frame from base 1. The germline V gene (reference sequence) gives CDR1 as SGHNT and CDR2 as YYREEE. V was cut back by 2 bases and J by 0 bases, leaving a gap of 5 bases between them. The chain joins TRBV5-4 to TRBJ1-1; the D gene cannot be named for sure. The TCR comes from a human donor with chronic lymphocytic leukemia. The starting material was PBMCs, obtained after 36 months of ibrutinib treatment. CDR3 sequence: CASSFRLNTEAFF. The DNA sequence is given as TGTGCCAGCAGCTTTCGGCTGAACACTGAAGCTTTCTTT.